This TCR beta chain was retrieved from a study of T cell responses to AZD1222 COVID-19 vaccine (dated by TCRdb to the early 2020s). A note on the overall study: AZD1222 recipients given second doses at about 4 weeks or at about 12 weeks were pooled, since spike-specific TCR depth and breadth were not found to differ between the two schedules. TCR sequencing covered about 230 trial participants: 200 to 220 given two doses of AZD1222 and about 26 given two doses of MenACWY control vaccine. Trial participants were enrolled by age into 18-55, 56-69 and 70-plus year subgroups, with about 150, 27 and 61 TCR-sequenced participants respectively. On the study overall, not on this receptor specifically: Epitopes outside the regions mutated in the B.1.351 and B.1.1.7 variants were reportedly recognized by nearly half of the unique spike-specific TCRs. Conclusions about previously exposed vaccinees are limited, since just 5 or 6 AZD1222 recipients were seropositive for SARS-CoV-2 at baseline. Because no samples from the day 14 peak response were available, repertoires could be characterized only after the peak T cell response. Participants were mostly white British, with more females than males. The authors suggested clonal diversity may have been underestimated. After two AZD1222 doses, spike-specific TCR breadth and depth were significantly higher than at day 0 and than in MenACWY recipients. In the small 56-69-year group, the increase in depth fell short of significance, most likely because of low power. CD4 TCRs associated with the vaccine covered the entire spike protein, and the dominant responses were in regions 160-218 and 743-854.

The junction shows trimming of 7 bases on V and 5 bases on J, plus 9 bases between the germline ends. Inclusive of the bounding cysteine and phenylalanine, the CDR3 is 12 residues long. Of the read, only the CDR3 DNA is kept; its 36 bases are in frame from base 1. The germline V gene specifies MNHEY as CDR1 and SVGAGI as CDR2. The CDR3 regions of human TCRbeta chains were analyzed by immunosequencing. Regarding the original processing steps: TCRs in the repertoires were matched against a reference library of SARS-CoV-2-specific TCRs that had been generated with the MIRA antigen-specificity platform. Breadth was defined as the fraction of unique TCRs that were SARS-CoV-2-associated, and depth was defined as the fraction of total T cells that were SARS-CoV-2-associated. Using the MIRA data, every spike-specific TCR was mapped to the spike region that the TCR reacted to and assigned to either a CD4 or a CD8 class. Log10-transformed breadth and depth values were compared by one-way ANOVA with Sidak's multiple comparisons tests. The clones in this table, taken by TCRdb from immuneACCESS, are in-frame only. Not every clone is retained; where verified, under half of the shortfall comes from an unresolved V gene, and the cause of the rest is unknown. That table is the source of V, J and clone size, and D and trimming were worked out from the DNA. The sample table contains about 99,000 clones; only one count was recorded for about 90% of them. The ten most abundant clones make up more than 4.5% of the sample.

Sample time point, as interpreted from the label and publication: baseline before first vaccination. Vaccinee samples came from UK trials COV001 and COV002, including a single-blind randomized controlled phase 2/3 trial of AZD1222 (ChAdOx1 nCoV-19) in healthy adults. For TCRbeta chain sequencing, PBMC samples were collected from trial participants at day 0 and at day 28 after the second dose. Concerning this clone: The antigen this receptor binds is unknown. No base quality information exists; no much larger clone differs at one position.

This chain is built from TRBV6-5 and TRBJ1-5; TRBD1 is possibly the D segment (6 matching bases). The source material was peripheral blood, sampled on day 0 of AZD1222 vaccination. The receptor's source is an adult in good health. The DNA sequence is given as TGTGCCAGCACCACAGGGTATCAGCCCCAGCATTTT. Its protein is CASTTGYQPQHF.